This T cell receptor beta chain was captured in a study of spatial heterogeneity in lung cancer. Overall study: Mean representation of each unique TCR and UMI combination in the raw reads exceeded 8.5 occurrences. Findings and caveats of the study: Ubiquitous expanded tumor TCRs were seen in blood more at resection than at follow-up.

The CDR3 loop spans 12 amino acids. V lost 3 bases to trimming and J lost 6 bases, with 10 bases between them. The germline V gene has CDR1 DFQATT and CDR2 SNEGSKA (reference sequence). In this sample, this clonotype turned up many times. What it recognizes is unknown. Each TCR cDNA molecule bore a unique molecular identifier. One entry per CDR3 protein results from TCRdb running MiXCR on the 5' RACE reads. The sample shows tens of thousands of distinct CDR3 sequences, approximately 21% of them seen only once. Regarding time point: sample taken at primary tumor resection. Tumor, nontumor lung or frozen PBMC supplied whole RNA, sequenced without sorting. The cohort: 70 to 75 early-stage, untreated non-small cell lung cancer patients.

This receptor was taken from a male donor with early-stage non-small cell lung cancer. Sequencing was performed on PBMCs, taken at surgery. This chain uses TRBV20-1 with TRBJ2-3; D is undetermined. This chain's CDR3 is CSASLSSDTQYF. CDR3 sequence (DNA): TGCAGTGCTAGTCTCTCGTCGGATACGCAGTATTTT.